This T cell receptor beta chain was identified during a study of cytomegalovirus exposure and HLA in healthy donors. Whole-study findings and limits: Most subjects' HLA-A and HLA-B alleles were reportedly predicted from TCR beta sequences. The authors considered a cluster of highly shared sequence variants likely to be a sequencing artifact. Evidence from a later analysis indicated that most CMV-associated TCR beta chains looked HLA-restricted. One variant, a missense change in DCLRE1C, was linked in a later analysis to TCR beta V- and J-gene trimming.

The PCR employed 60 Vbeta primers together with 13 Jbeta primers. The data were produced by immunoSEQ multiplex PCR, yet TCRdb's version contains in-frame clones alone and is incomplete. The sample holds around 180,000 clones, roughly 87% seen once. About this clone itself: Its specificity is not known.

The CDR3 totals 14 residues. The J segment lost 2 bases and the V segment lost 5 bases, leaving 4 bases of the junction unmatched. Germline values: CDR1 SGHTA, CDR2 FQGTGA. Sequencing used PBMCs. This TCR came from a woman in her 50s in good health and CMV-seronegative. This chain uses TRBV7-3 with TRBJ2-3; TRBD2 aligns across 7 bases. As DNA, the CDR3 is TGTGCCAGCAGCCCCGGGGGGACCACAGATACGCAGTATTTT. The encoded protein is CASSPGGTTDTQYF. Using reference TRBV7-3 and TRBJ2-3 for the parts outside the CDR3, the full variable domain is GAGVSQTPSNKVTEKGKYVELRCDPISGHTALYWYRQSLGQGPEFLIYFQGTGAADDSGLPNDRFFAVRPEGSVSTLKIQRTERGDSAVYLCASSPGGTTDTQYFGPGTRLTVL.